These 14 T cell receptor beta chains came from one sample sequenced in a study of T cell responses to AZD1222 COVID-19 vaccine. Repertoires were generated with immunoSEQ multiplex PCR, while TCRdb's copy carries only in-frame clones and drops some. The sample records approximately 150,000 clones, about 87% being singletons. This specimen consisted of peripheral blood, obtained 28 days after the second dose of the MenACWY control vaccine. All receptors come from an adult who received the MenACWY meningococcal vaccine as a control.

The CDR3 is CASSPWDRGYGYTF. CDR3 sequence (DNA): TGTGCCAGCAGTCCCTGGGACAGGGGCTATGGCTACACCTTC. The chain carries TRBV28 and TRBJ1-2; 10 bases are shared with TRBD1. The germline V gene encodes CDR1 MDHEN and CDR2 SYDVKM. J was trimmed by 4 bases and V by 5 bases; bases with no gene match: 4. This CDR3 is built from 14 residues.

V gene TRBV27 combines with J gene TRBJ2-2; D not resolved. V was pared by 4 bases and J by 7 bases, with 16 bases between. Germline CDR1 MNHEY, CDR2 SMNVEV (reference sequence). The CDR3 is 15 amino acids. CDR3 DNA sequence: TGTGCCAGCAGTTATTCCTATATACATGTCGGGGAGCTGTTTTTT. Amino acids: CASSYSYIHVGELFF.

The V and J genes are TRBV7-3 and TRBJ2-1, with D possibly TRBD2 on 5 matching bases. CDR1 and CDR2 from the germline V gene are SGHTA and FQGTGA. The ends were cut back, 5 bases at V and 7 bases at J, with 18 bases in the middle. This CDR3 is 15 amino acids long. CDR3 sequence (DNA): TGTGCCAGCAGCACCCGGGAACGGCCCTCTAATGAGCAGTTCTTC. This translates into CASSTRERPSNEQFF.

CDR3 loop: CASSPGEGASYGYTF. The CDR3, as DNA: TGTGCCAGCTCTCCAGGAGAAGGGGCCTCCTATGGCTACACCTTC. This chain links TRBV18 with TRBJ1-2; weak D call: TRBD1 (5 bases). The CDR3 contains 15 residues. Trimming removed 6 bases at V and 4 bases at J, with 18 bases between. Germline CDR1 and CDR2: KGHSH and LQKENI.

The chain uses TRBV28 and TRBJ1-6; tentatively, D is TRBD1 (6 bases). The V gene lost 6 bases and the J gene lost 8 bases, with 14 bases spanning the gap. The CDR3 loop spans 14 amino acids. The germline V gene has CDR1 MDHEN and CDR2 SYDVKM. The CDR3 DNA reads as TGTGCCAGCAGGGGTTCGGGGGGCTATTCACCCCTCCACTTT. Protein product: CASRGSGGYSPLHF. Drawing the rest from reference TRBV28 and TRBJ1-6, the complete variable domain is DVKVTQSSRYLVKRTGEKVFLECVQDMDHENMFWYRQDPGLGLRLIYFSYDVKMKEKGDIPEGYSVSREKKERFSLILESASTNQTSMYLCASRGSGGYSPLHFGNGTRLTVT.

The rearrangement joins TRBV11-2 to TRBJ2-1; D might be TRBD2 (6 bases). The CDR3 consists of 16 residues. The ends were cut back, 0 bases at V and 3 bases at J, with 12 bases in the middle. Germline V lookup: CDR1 SGHAT, CDR2 FQNNGV. CDR3 sequence reads: CASSLDRLGGYNEQFF. The DNA of the CDR3 is TGTGCCAGCAGCTTAGATAGACTGGGGGGCTACAATGAGCAGTTCTTC.

The chain couples TRBV25-1 to TRBJ1-4, with 8 nucleotides matching TRBD1. The ends lost 3 bases at V and 8 bases at J; junction bases unmatched: 11. The CDR3 is 16 residues long. In germline, CDR1 is MGHDK, CDR2 SYGVNS. The CDR3, as DNA: TGTGCCAGCAGTGAGGGGGAGGGACAGGTGGCAGAAAAACTGTTTTTT. It specifies CASSEGEGQVAEKLFF.

The rearrangement uses TRBV28 and TRBJ2-7, with 9 positions matching TRBD2. The CDR3 sequence is 15 residues long. V shed 1 base, J shed 2 bases, and the junction held 3 bases outside the gene matches. From germline, CDR1 is MDHEN and CDR2 SYDVKM. CDR3 residues: CASSLFSSGAYEQYF. The DNA of the CDR3 is TGTGCCAGCAGTTTATTTTCTAGCGGGGCCTACGAGCAGTACTTC.

The V and J genes are TRBV10-3 and TRBJ2-3, with D tentatively TRBD2 (7 bases). The CDR3 is 15 residues long. V lost 3 bases to trimming and J lost 8 bases, with 18 bases between them. From germline, CDR1 is ENHRY and CDR2 SYGVKD. Here the CDR3 reads CAISEGGEAGGTQYF. CDR3 coding DNA: TGTGCCATCAGTGAAGGGGGGGAGGCTGGTGGTACGCAGTATTTT.

This chain uses TRBV12-2 with TRBJ2-1; the D call in the table, TRBD2, was not verified against the DNA. TRBV12-2 is a listed pseudogene. The CDR3 is 17 amino acids. Here the CDR3 DNA reads TGTGCAAGTCGCTTCGAGGAAGTCGGGACTTATTACAATGAGCAGTTCTTC. Translation: CASRFEEVGTYYNEQFF.

The chain joins TRBV28 to TRBJ2-5; D call uncertain. The CDR3 is 15 residues long. Germline-derived CDR1 and CDR2 are MDHEN and SYDVKM. Trimming shortened V by 7 bases and J by 2 bases, and 17 bases separated the two germline ends. The CDR3 nucleotides read TGTGCCAGCAACCCTCTCGGCAGGAAACAAGAGACCCAGTACTTC. It encodes CASNPLGRKQETQYF.

This clone has a handful of counts. The rearrangement links TRBV28 to TRBJ1-5; D is ambiguous. V lost 6 bases, J lost 0 bases, and 9 bases lay in between. This CDR3 comprises 14 residues. Germline-derived CDR1 and CDR2 are MDHEN and SYDVKM. This chain's CDR3 is CASSRIYSNQPQHF. CDR3 coding DNA: TGTGCCAGCAGCCGAATCTATAGCAATCAGCCCCAGCATTTT.

This clone has only one observation. This chain connects TRBV5-1 to TRBJ2-3; D is uncertain. Germline V CDR1 and CDR2: SGHRS, YFSETQ. Trimming cost V 4 bases and J 1 base, with 10 bases left between them. This CDR3 is 14 amino acids long. In DNA, the CDR3 is TGCGCCAGCAGCGCCTCTGCGGGCACAGATACGCAGTATTTT. This gives the protein CASSASAGTDTQYF.

The chain uses TRBV30 and TRBJ1-6; 8 bases line up with TRBD1. The CDR3 extends over 13 amino acids. The germline V gene encodes CDR1 GTSNPN and CDR2 SVGIG (reference sequence). The trim removed 2 bases at V and 9 bases at J, leaving 3 bases unmatched. Here the CDR3 DNA reads TGTGCCTGGAGTCCGACAGGGGTTTCACCCCTCCACTTT. Translating it yields CAWSPTGVSPLHF.